The 29 T cell receptor beta chains below all came from one sample that was sequenced in a study of brain T cells in children with intractable seizures. TCRdb's table, derived via immunoSEQ multiplex PCR, lists solely in-frame clones and lacks some. The repertoire holds around 80,000 clones, under 95% seen once, with approximately 25% in the top ten. The sample in question was peripheral blood, obtained at surgery. These receptors came from a girl aged 2-10 years with Rasmussen encephalitis and intractable seizures.

V is TRBV6-6 and J is TRBJ1-6, with a possible D match to TRBD1 (6 bases). The CDR3 totals 16 residues. V was trimmed by 2 bases and J by 7 bases, leaving 15 bases between them. The germline V gene encodes CDR1 MNHNY and CDR2 SVGAGI (reference sequence). The CDR3 reads CASSYGTGNGNSPLHF. The CDR3 nucleotides read TGTGCCAGCAGTTACGGTACAGGGAATGGCAATTCACCCCTCCACTTT.

The chain recombines TRBV27 with TRBJ2-5; 9 bases fit TRBD2. The CDR3 spans 14 residues. The V and J ends lost 6 bases and 5 bases, in that order; junction bases with no gene match: 7. Looked up from germline, CDR1 is MNHEY and CDR2 is SMNVEV (reference sequence). The DNA for the CDR3 is TGTGCCAGCAGCCACGGGACTAGCCATGAGACCCAGTACTTC. It encodes CASSHGTSHETQYF.

The gene calls are TRBV2 and TRBJ2-1, with unresolved D. CDR1 and CDR2 from the germline V gene are SNHLY and FYNNEI. V gave up 7 bases and J gave up 2 bases, with 9 bases separating them. The CDR3 is 13 amino acids. CDR3 in amino acids: CASTERTYNEQFF. CDR3 nucleotide sequence: TGTGCCAGCACGGAGCGCACCTACAATGAGCAGTTCTTC.

The chain is built from TRBV3-1 (or the pseudogene TRBV3-2) and TRBJ2-3; D is possibly TRBD1 (6 bases). The CDR3 covers 18 residues. Between the trimmed V and J ends, which lost 4 bases and 4 bases, there was a span of 24 bases. The germline V gene has CDR1 LGHDT and CDR2 YNNKEL (reference sequence). CDR3 sequence: CASSRGLGTIKHPDTQYF. The DNA for the CDR3 is TGTGCCAGCAGCCGCGGGCTGGGGACAATCAAGCATCCAGATACGCAGTATTTT.

The chain carries TRBV5-6 and TRBJ2-3, with TRBD2 identical over 16 bases. The CDR3 contains 16 residues. From germline, CDR1 is SGHDT and CDR2 YYEEEE. Germline trimming cut 3 bases from V and 4 bases from J; bases unmatched to any gene: 2. The CDR3 region is CASSSGLAGGADTQYF. The CDR3, as DNA: TGTGCCAGCAGCTCGGGACTAGCGGGAGGGGCAGATACGCAGTATTTT. The variable domain in full, with the rest retrieved from reference TRBV5-6 and TRBJ2-3, is DAGVTQSPTHLIKTRGQQVTLRCSPKSGHDTVSWYQQALGQGPQFIFQYYEEEERQRGNFPDRFSGHQFPNYSSELNVNALLLGDSALYLCASSSGLAGGADTQYFGPGTRLTVL.

Written as DNA, the CDR3 is TGTGCCAGCAGCCCAAGTCCCCAGCATTTT. Protein: CASSPSPQHF. The chain is built from TRBV12-1 and TRBJ1-5. TRBV12-1 is assigned pseudogene status. The CDR3 sequence is 10 residues long.

The chain joins TRBV15 to TRBJ1-1; D remains ambiguous. The CDR3 extends over 12 amino acids. CDR1 and CDR2 (germline): LNHNV, YYDKDF (reference sequence). Trimming took 0 bases from V and 7 from J, leaving 6 bases between them. Written as DNA, the CDR3 is TGTGCCACCAGCAGAGATTGGGTTGAAGCTTTCTTT. Encoded protein: CATSRDWVEAFF. Complete variable domain (other parts from reference TRBV15 and TRBJ1-1): DAMVIQNPRYQVTQFGKPVTLSCSQTLNHNVMYWYQQKSSQAPKLLFHYYDKDFNNEADTPDNFQSRRPNTSFCFLDIRSPGLGDTAMYLCATSRDWVEAFFGQGTRLTVV.

Here the CDR3 reads CASSEWGRAGNTIYF. The CDR3 DNA sequence: TGTGCCAGCAGTGAATGGGGGAGGGCTGGAAACACCATATATTTT. The chain uses TRBV25-1 and TRBJ1-3, with TRBD1 as a possible D gene (5 bases). This CDR3 contains 15 residues. Germline CDR1 and CDR2: MGHDK and SYGVNS. Trimming pared 1 base from V and 2 bases from J, leaving 9 bases between.

The chain couples TRBV27 to TRBJ2-7, with D perhaps TRBD1 (5 bases). This CDR3 contains 12 residues. Per the germline V gene, CDR1 is MNHEY and CDR2 is SMNVEV (reference sequence). V lost 6 bases and J lost 5, with 11 bases in between. CDR3 DNA: TGTGCCAGCAGAATGTGGGGCCACGAGCAGTACTTC. It encodes CASRMWGHEQYF.

The chain links TRBV5-6 to TRBJ2-7, with unresolved D. CDR3 size: 14 residues. Germline CDR1 is SGHDT and CDR2 is YYEEEE. Trimming removed 1 base at V and 0 bases at J, with 8 bases between. CDR3 DNA sequence: TGTGCCAGCAGCTTGTCGGAGAGCTCCTACGAGCAGTACTTC. Protein: CASSLSESSYEQYF.

V and J are TRBV29-1 and TRBJ2-5; possibly TRBD2 for D (6 bases). Germline CDR1 SQVTM, CDR2 ANQGSEA. CDR3 length: 14 amino acids. Deletions cut 3 bases from V and 2 bases from J, with 13 bases between. CDR3 nucleotides: TGCAGCGTTGAGGGCGGGGTGAGTCAAGAGACCCAGTACTTC. This sequence encodes CSVEGGVSQETQYF.

The chain carries TRBV3-1 (or the pseudogene TRBV3-2) and TRBJ1-3; no clear D gene. This CDR3 comprises 13 residues. Trimming took off 2 bases at V and 4 bases at J, with 6 bases between the two ends. Germline lookup yields CDR1 LGHDT and CDR2 YNNKEL (reference sequence). The CDR3 sequence is CASSQTIGNTIYF. As DNA, the CDR3 is TGTGCCAGCAGCCAAACGATAGGAAACACCATATATTTT.

The CDR3, as DNA: TGTGCCAGCAGACCGGACAGGAACACCGGGGAGCTGTTTTTT. The encoded protein is CASRPDRNTGELFF. The chain carries TRBV6-5 and TRBJ2-2; tentatively, D is TRBD1 (6 bases). The CDR3 has 14 residues. The germline CDR1 and CDR2 sequences are MNHEY and SVGAGI. V lost 6 bases and J 1 base, leaving 9 bases between the germline ends.

The chain links TRBV2 to TRBJ2-1, with TRBD2 identical over 7 bases. With 3 bases clipped from V and 6 bases from J, the junction kept 8 bases outside the gene matches. Germline lookup yields CDR1 SNHLY and CDR2 FYNNEI. CDR3 length: 15 amino acids. The CDR3 here is CASSERAGVVNEQFF. CDR3 nucleotide sequence: TGTGCCAGCAGTGAGCGCGCGGGAGTCGTCAATGAGCAGTTCTTC.

The rearrangement joins TRBV6-5 to TRBJ1-6; no clear D. The ends were cut back, 0 bases at V and 8 bases at J, with 11 bases in the middle. The CDR3 length is 15 residues. Germline lookup yields CDR1 MNHEY and CDR2 SVGAGI. CDR3 amino acids: CASSYSGNEDSPLHF. The CDR3 region has the DNA TGTGCCAGCAGTTACTCAGGGAACGAGGATTCACCCCTCCACTTT.

The gene calls are TRBV19 and TRBJ1-1, with D unclear. CDR3 size: 14 residues. The ends were cut back, 3 bases at V and 3 bases at J, with 11 bases in the middle. Germline CDR1 is LNHDA and CDR2 is SQIVND (reference sequence). The chain's CDR3 is CASSMFYGDTEAFF. The CDR3 nucleotides are TGTGCCAGTAGTATGTTTTACGGAGACACTGAAGCTTTCTTT. The full variable domain, rest sourced from reference TRBV19 and TRBJ1-1, is DGGITQSPKYLFRKEGQNVTLSCEQNLNHDAMYWYRQDPGQGLRLIYYSQIVNDFQKGDIAEGYSVSREKKESFPLTVTSAQKNPTAFYLCASSMFYGDTEAFFGQGTRLTVV.

This clone was seen a few times. The V call is TRBV30, the J call TRBJ1-5, with TRBD1 matching over 7 bases. The CDR3 consists of 15 residues. J was trimmed by 3 bases and V by 1 base; bases with no gene match: 6. CDR1 is GTSNPN and CDR2 is SVGIG in the germline V gene (reference sequence). The CDR3 DNA reads as TGTGCCTGGAGTGACAACAGGGGACTCAATCAGCCCCAGCATTTT. Translated, it gives CAWSDNRGLNQPQHF.

The chain joins TRBV11-3 to TRBJ2-1; 9 bases align to TRBD2. V dropped 2 bases and J dropped 7; count of bases not matched to a gene: 3. CDR1 and CDR2 (germline): SGHNT, YENEEA. The CDR3 loop spans 14 amino acids. DNA for the CDR3: TGTGCCAGCAGCTTAAGCGGGGGGTGGAATGAGCAGTTCTTC. This sequence encodes CASSLSGGWNEQFF.

The V and J genes are TRBV10-3 and TRBJ2-1; 8 positions match TRBD2. The length of the CDR3 is 14 residues. Germline V gives CDR1 ENHRY, CDR2 SYGVKD. Losses at the gene ends were 6 bases for V and 0 bases for J; bases not matched to a gene: 1. In DNA, the CDR3 is TGTGCCATCAGCAGCGGGAGCTCCTACAATGAGCAGTTCTTC. Translation gives CAISSGSSYNEQFF.

V usage is TRBV10-2 and J usage is TRBJ2-7; TRBD1 might be the D (6 bases). V dropped 8 bases and J dropped 2 bases, with 13 bases sitting between them. The CDR3 extends over 13 amino acids. Germline CDR1 and CDR2: WSHSY and SAAADI. The CDR3 loop is CASAVGHTYEQYF. DNA for the CDR3: TGCGCCAGCGCCGTGGGACATACCTACGAGCAGTACTTC.

The V call is TRBV5-4, the J call TRBJ2-2; D perhaps matches TRBD1 (6 bases). CDR1 is SGHNT, CDR2 YYREEE, per germline (reference sequence). Trimming removed 4 bases at V and 7 bases at J, with 20 bases between. The CDR3 consists of 16 residues. CDR3 coding DNA: TGTGCCAGCAGCCCCGGAGGCAGGGGAATCAACGGGGAGCTGTTTTTT. It codes for CASSPGGRGINGELFF. Full variable domain (missing parts from reference TRBV5-4 and TRBJ2-2): ETGVTQSPTHLIKTRGQQVTLRCSSQSGHNTVSWYQQALGQGPQFIFQYYREEENGRGNFPPRFSGLQFPNYSSELNVNALELDDSALYLCASSPGGRGINGELFFGEGSRLTVL.

V and J are TRBV6-5 and TRBJ1-2, with D possibly being TRBD1 (6 bases). The CDR3 runs to 14 residues. Trimming stripped 8 bases from V and 3 bases from J, with 16 bases between. Germline V gene data show CDR1 as MNHEY and CDR2 as SVGAGI. CDR3 amino acids: CASGHREMDYGYTF. The CDR3 nucleotides read TGTGCCAGCGGACACAGGGAGATGGACTATGGCTACACCTTC.

This clone was seen only once. The CDR3 end shows no conserved phenylalanine or tryptophan, and so a read error is likely. The rearrangement joins TRBV19 to TRBJ2-7, with TRBD1 as a possible D gene (6 bases). Germline V CDR1 and CDR2: LNHDA, SQIVND (reference sequence). CDR3 length equals 17 residues. Between the trimmed V and J ends, which lost 11 bases and 2 bases, there was a span of 28 bases. The CDR3 region has the DNA TGTGCCTGTTGTGTGGATCACAGGGCAGGGAAACCCTACGAGCAGTACTTG. Translated, it gives CACCVDHRAGKPYEQYL.

This chain connects TRBV27 to TRBJ2-1; D is possibly TRBD2 (7 bases). Germline-derived CDR1 and CDR2 are MNHEY and SMNVEV (reference sequence). The CDR3 runs to 13 residues. With 3 bases removed from V and 7 bases from J, the gap between germline ends came to 10 bases. In DNA, the CDR3 is TGTGCCAGCAGTTTGCGGGGGCCGAATGAGCAGTTCTTC. Translating gives CASSLRGPNEQFF.

The V call is TRBV27, the J call TRBJ1-1, with no clear D. Trimming removed 5 bases at V and 3 bases at J, with 7 bases between. Looked up from germline, CDR1 is MNHEY and CDR2 is SMNVEV (reference sequence). The CDR3 loop spans 12 amino acids. The CDR3 here is CASSDWYTEAFF. The CDR3 DNA is TGTGCCAGCAGTGATTGGTACACTGAAGCTTTCTTT.

The chain has TRBV5-5 and TRBJ1-5; D gene unclear. V was pared by 5 bases and J by 3 bases, with 12 bases between. This CDR3 region has 14 residues. The germline V gene has CDR1 SGHKS and CDR2 YYEKEE (reference sequence). The CDR3 is CASSLITANQPQHF. The CDR3 region has the DNA TGTGCCAGCAGTTTAATAACAGCCAATCAGCCCCAGCATTTT.

This chain uses TRBV6-5 with TRBJ1-6; D gene ambiguous. The V and J ends lost 0 bases and 7 bases respectively, with 4 bases between them. Germline-derived CDR1 and CDR2 are MNHEY and SVGAGI. The CDR3 runs 13 residues. The CDR3 coding sequence is TGTGCCAGCAGTTACTCCGAAAATTCACCCCTCCACTTT. This gives the protein CASSYSENSPLHF.

The chain has TRBV9 and TRBJ2-2; either TRBD1 or TRBD2 may supply D (5 bases each). The CDR3 loop spans 13 amino acids. CDR1 SGDLS and CDR2 YYNGEE come from the germline V gene. V lost 2 bases and J 9 bases, leaving 11 bases between the germline ends. CDR3 sequence (DNA): TGTGCCAGCAGCGTGGGACCCCCCCGGGAGCTGTTTTTT. It specifies CASSVGPPRELFF.

V usage is TRBV10-3 and J usage is TRBJ1-1; D uncertain. In germline, CDR1 is ENHRY, CDR2 SYGVKD. The V end was cut by 0 bases, the J end by 1 base, with 12 bases between. The CDR3 sequence is 16 residues long. The CDR3 DNA is TGTGCCATCAGTGAGTCAAGGGCCGGGAGGAACACTGAAGCTTTCTTT. Translating it yields CAISESRAGRNTEAFF.